Described below is a single T cell receptor beta chain sequence and its context. As yet, its antigen is unknown. Germline V CDR1 and CDR2: KGHSH, LQKENI. CDR3 length: 14 amino acids. V lost 4 bases to trimming and J lost 3 bases; unmatched junction nucleotides: 2. This entry belongs to a study of cytomegalovirus exposure and HLA in healthy donors. Primers for the PCR totalled 60 Vbeta and 13 Jbeta. Only in-frame clones appear in the TCRdb table, and some are missing; sequencing was by immunoSEQ multiplex PCR. The sample lists some 90,000 clones, around 75% seen once, with 3% in the top ten. Study results and limitations: Several top significant clusters appeared, in a later analysis, to be linked to common viral pathogens.

This receptor was obtained from a man aged 35 to 55 in good health and CMV-seronegative. The sample consisted of PBMCs. The gene calls are TRBV18 and TRBJ1-4; 7 nucleotides align to TRBD1. CDR3 bases: TGTGCCAGCTCACAGACAGGGCCTAATGAAAAACTGTTTTTT. Translated, it gives CASSQTGPNEKLFF.